Below are 17 T cell receptor beta chains sequenced from a single sample in a study of monozygotic twins with inflammatory bowel disease. TCRdb reanalyzed the 5' RACE reads, giving one entry per CDR3 protein sequence and no DNA. Reported are about 440,000 distinct CDR3 sequences; the ten largest clones contain around 2.4%. Sequenced: blood. The origin of the receptors is a human donor with ulcerative colitis or Crohn's disease, or a healthy co-twin of an affected twin (not recorded which).

This chain uses TRBV6-2 or TRBV6-3 with TRBJ1-2; the TRBD1 assignment by TCRdb is unverifiable without DNA. This CDR3 is built from 15 residues. From germline, CDR1 is MNHEY and CDR2 SVGEGT. CDR3 in amino acids: CASSPLDRLNYGYTF.

V is TRBV5-1 and J is TRBJ2-7; the TRBD1 assignment by TCRdb is unverifiable without DNA. CDR3 length equals 14 residues. The germline V gene encodes CDR1 SGHRS and CDR2 YFSETQ. This CDR3 reads CASSLGARGNEQYF.

The V call is TRBV6-5, the J call TRBJ2-7; the TCRdb D gene call, TRBD1, has no DNA to confirm it. Germline CDR1 is MNHEY and CDR2 is SVGAGI. The CDR3 spans 13 residues. The CDR3 sequence is CASRPGGAHEQYF.

V gene TRBV20-1 combines with J gene TRBJ1-2; there is no DNA to check the TCRdb D call of TRBD1. The CDR3 has 15 amino acids. Germline-derived CDR1 and CDR2 are DFQATT and SNEGSKA (reference sequence). The CDR3 loop reads CSAFTPGQTYYGYTF.

The chain is built from TRBV10-3 and TRBJ1-1. The CDR3 length is 13 residues. In germline, CDR1 is ENHRY, CDR2 SYGVKD. The CDR3 region is CAITRQENTEAFF.

This rearrangement joins TRBV5-1 to TRBJ2-1; TCRdb gives TRBD2 as the D gene, but with no DNA this cannot be confirmed. There are 16 residues in the CDR3. Germline V gene sequence: CDR1 SGHRS, CDR2 YFSETQ. The CDR3 sequence is CASSLETSKTYNEQFF.

The chain joins TRBV5-5 to TRBJ1-2; TCRdb names TRBD1, which stays unverified in the absence of DNA. This CDR3 contains 15 residues. In germline, CDR1 is SGHKS, CDR2 YYEKEE (reference sequence). CDR3 protein: CASSYGTGEGRAYTF.

V gene TRBV6-5 combines with J gene TRBJ2-7; the TCRdb call, TRBD1, lacks DNA for checking. CDR3 length equals 18 residues. Germline loops: CDR1 MNHEY, CDR2 SVGAGI. Here the CDR3 reads CASSYSSIGAFRESEQYF.

The J gene is TRBJ2-2, the V gene TRBV7-8; lacking DNA, the TRBD2 call made by TCRdb goes unchecked. The CDR3 loop spans 15 amino acids. Per germline, CDR1 SGHVS and CDR2 FQNEAQ. CDR3 amino acids: CASAGRAASTGELFF. The full variable domain, completed using reference TRBV7-8 and TRBJ2-2, is GAGVSQSPRYKVAKRGQDVALRCDPISGHVSLFWYQQALGQGPEFLTYFQNEAQLDKSGLPSDRFFAERPEGSVSTLKIQRTQQEDSAVYLCASAGRAASTGELFFGEGSRLTVL.

The chain has TRBV29-1 and TRBJ2-5; with no DNA, the TCRdb D assignment of TRBD1 cannot be verified. The CDR3 length is 12 residues. Germline V gene lookup returns CDR1 SQVTM and CDR2 ANQGSEA. Here the CDR3 reads CSVDPGIETQYF.

The chain couples TRBV18 to TRBJ1-4; TCRdb names TRBD1, which stays unverified in the absence of DNA. This CDR3 spans 15 amino acids. The germline CDR1 and CDR2 sequences are KGHSH and LQKENI. CDR3 loop: CASSLRTGGSEKLFF.

This rearrangement joins TRBV20-1 to TRBJ1-2; TCRdb gives TRBD1 as the D gene, but with no DNA this cannot be confirmed. Germline assignment: CDR1 DFQATT and CDR2 SNEGSKA (reference sequence). The CDR3 totals 13 residues. The CDR3 here is CSAPGVQNYGYTF.

J is TRBJ1-6 and V is TRBV12-3 or TRBV12-4. The CDR3 covers 12 residues. CDR3 region: CASSSASSPLHF.

The chain links TRBV7-9 to TRBJ2-1; TCRdb proposes TRBD1, but this gene call is untestable without DNA. The CDR3 consists of 15 residues. Germline V CDR1 and CDR2: SEHNR, FQNEAQ (reference sequence). The CDR3: CASSLKGDGHNEQFF.

The chain combines TRBV10-3 with TRBJ2-7; there is no DNA to check the TCRdb D call of TRBD1. Germline V gene lookup returns CDR1 ENHRY and CDR2 SYGVKD. CDR3 length: 14 residues. This chain's CDR3 is CAISESGQAYEQYF.

The chain carries TRBV10-3 and TRBJ2-1; TCRdb's D call, TRBD1, is unchecked because there is no DNA. The CDR3 is 14 amino acids. Germline lookup yields CDR1 ENHRY and CDR2 SYGVKD. CDR3 loop: CAISETGSPQNQFF.

The chain carries TRBV20-1 and TRBJ2-2; TCRdb's D call of TRBD1 is untestable without DNA. The CDR3 runs to 15 residues. Germline-derived CDR1 and CDR2 are DFQATT and SNEGSKA (reference sequence). CDR3 sequence reads: CSAKAETGYTGELFF.